This paragraph reports one TCR beta chain. It lacks a known antigen. No quality values exist for individual bases; no much larger clone is one base distant. The data are from a study of OX40 agonist ivuxolimab in advanced cancers. As for the study more broadly: Ivuxolimab was an agonistic, fully human IgG2 monoclonal antibody directed against OX40 (CD134), a costimulatory receptor. Patients were allowed to have had prior anti-PD-1, anti-PD-L1 or anti-CTLA-4 therapy, and 40% of the dose-escalation patients had previously received checkpoint inhibitors. Partial responses occurred in three dose-escalation patients, of whom one had hepatocellular carcinoma and two had cutaneous melanoma. The point of sequencing TCRbeta in the periphery was to test whether ivuxolimab changed TCR sequence diversity and drove clonal T-cell expansion. Intravenous ivuxolimab was administered to patients every 2 weeks at six dose levels: 0.01, 0.1, 0.3, 1.5, 3 and 10 mg/kg. Of the approximately 50 dose-escalation patients, hepatocellular carcinoma was present in approximately 20, melanoma in roughly 15, renal cell carcinoma in 9 and head and neck cancer in 9. The paper reports the monotherapy dose-escalation portion (N = 52 patients) of the phase I ivuxolimab trial. In the dose-escalation cohort, 70% to 85% of patients were male, and the mean age was approximately 60 years with a range of roughly 23 to 79.

What the work shows at the level of the full study, not this receptor alone: Low levels of normalized T-cell clonal expansion were also seen in some nonresponding patients. In partial responders in the 0.1-3.0 mg/kg groups, normalized peripheral clonal expansion was found to be among the lowest, especially among CD8+ T cells. On average, CD8+ T cells showed more expanded clones than CD4+ T cells after ivuxolimab. At doses of 0.1 to 3.0 mg/kg, clonal expansion of both CD4+ and CD8+ blood T cells was observed from baseline to week 6. The antigen specificity of the clonally expanded peripheral T cells was not determined.

To sequence the TCRbeta CDR3 region, genomic DNA was isolated from the sorted cells. TCRbeta CDR3 regions were sequenced using the immunoSEQ Assay. Here the immuneACCESS table is served through TCRdb, limited to in-frame sequences with V and J called. Missing clones are a known gap in these copies; in checked studies unresolved V genes cover under half, and the rest lacks a known reason. Recorded for this sample are about 82,000 clones; roughly 85% of them occurred a single time. The ten largest clonotypes hold about 0.8% of the sample. The trial excluded patients who had a history of autoimmune disease or who were on systemic immunosuppression. Peripheral blood for TCR sequencing was collected from all dose cohorts at baseline, on cycle 4 day 1, and on cycle 7 day 1. Samples were obtained from an open-label, multicenter, first-in-human phase I dose-escalation trial of ivuxolimab. Adults with locally advanced or metastatic melanoma, renal cell carcinoma, hepatocellular carcinoma or head and neck squamous cell carcinoma were enrolled in the trial. Before TCR sequencing, CD4+ T cells and CD8+ T cells were sorted from peripheral blood as separate populations.

The material was CD4+ or CD8+ T cells sorted from blood, obtained in a trial of the OX40 agonist ivuxolimab. The receptor comes from an adult with an advanced solid tumor such as melanoma, head and neck, liver or kidney cancer.

The DNA sequence follows: TGTGCCAGCACCCGGGGCGCTGAAGCTTTCTTT. Its amino acids are CASTRGAEAFF. This sequence uses TRBV6-1 and TRBJ1-1; perhaps TRBD1 is the D gene, with 5 bases matching. Via the germline V gene, CDR1 is MNHNS and CDR2 SASEGT. CDR3 length: 11 amino acids, cysteine to phenylalanine. Left in the record is the CDR3 DNA by itself, 33 bases read in frame from the first base. The V end loses 7 bases and the J end loses 6 bases, and a stretch of 9 bases separates them.